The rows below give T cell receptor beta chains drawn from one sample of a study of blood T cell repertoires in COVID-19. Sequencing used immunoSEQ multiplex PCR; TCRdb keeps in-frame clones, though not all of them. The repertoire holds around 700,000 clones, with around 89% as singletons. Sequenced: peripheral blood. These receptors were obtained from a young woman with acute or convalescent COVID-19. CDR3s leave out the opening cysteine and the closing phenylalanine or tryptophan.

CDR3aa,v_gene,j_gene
ASIGQGESYNSPLH,TRBV25-1,TRBJ1-6
SVDPSGGGQGHSYT,TRBV29-1,TRBJ1-2
AWSVRLSSTVPRDEQF,TRBV30,TRBJ2-1
ASSRDRGRMNTEAF,TRBV4-1,TRBJ1-1
ASGFDPGRGQPQH,TRBV12-5,TRBJ1-5
SARSGLRDGYT,TRBV29-1,TRBJ1-2
ASSLDRANYGYT,TRBV6-5,TRBJ1-2
ATSAAPGDEQY,TRBV24-1,TRBJ2-7
ASSLGGSQGAQDTEAF,TRBV7-2,TRBJ1-1
ASSTWTGVRGYT,TRBV19,TRBJ1-2
ASSQFGTGLDQPQH,TRBV3-1/TRBV3-2,TRBJ1-5
ASSPRGLGYGYT,TRBV4-1,TRBJ1-2
ASSLVGTGIREKLF,TRBV11-3,TRBJ1-4
ASSLAPVSTNTEAF,TRBV7-2,TRBJ1-1
ASSLGGGAPYEQY,TRBV7-9,TRBJ2-7
ASSIERPYGYT,TRBV19,TRBJ1-2
ALGVGYGYT,TRBV5-4,TRBJ1-2
ATSRDRGLDTQY,TRBV24-1,TRBJ2-3
ASSPWTSGRPSYEQY,TRBV7-7,TRBJ2-7
ASSTDGDRLGTEAF,TRBV19,TRBJ1-1
ARNGTVHTGELF,TRBV5-3,TRBJ2-2
ASSPFDRGEAF,TRBV18,TRBJ1-1
ASSRIMNTEAF,TRBV4-1,TRBJ1-1
ACPRGGSETQY,TRBV30,TRBJ2-5
ASGETPWDRNSNQPQH,TRBV23-1,TRBJ1-5
ASSVGAANTEAF,TRBV9,TRBJ1-1
ASSQSRTGQGRSYEQY,TRBV14,TRBJ2-7
ASSPGQGARYGYT,TRBV7-2,TRBJ1-2
ASSSPGQGITGELF,TRBV7-9,TRBJ2-2